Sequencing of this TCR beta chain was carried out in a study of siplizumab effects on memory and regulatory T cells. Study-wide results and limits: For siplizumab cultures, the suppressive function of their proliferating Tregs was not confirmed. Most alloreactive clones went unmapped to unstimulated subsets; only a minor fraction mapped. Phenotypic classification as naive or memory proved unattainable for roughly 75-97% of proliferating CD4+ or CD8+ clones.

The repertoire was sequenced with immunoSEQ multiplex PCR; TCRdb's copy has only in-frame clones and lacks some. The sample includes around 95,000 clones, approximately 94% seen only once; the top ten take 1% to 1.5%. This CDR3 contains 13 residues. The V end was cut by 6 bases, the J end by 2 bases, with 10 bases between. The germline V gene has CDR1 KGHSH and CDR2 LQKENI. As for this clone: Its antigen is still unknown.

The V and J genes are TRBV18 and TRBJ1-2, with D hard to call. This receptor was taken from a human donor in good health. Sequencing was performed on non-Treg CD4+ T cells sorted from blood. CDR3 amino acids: CASSVDGNYGYTF. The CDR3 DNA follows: TGTGCCAGCTCGGTGGACGGAAACTATGGCTACACCTTC.